This T cell receptor (beta chain) stems from a study of OX40 agonist ivuxolimab in advanced cancers. Study findings and constraints: On average, CD8+ T cells had more expanded clones than CD4+.

The protocol was immunoSEQ multiplex PCR, while the TCRdb copy is restricted to in-frame clones and leaves out a portion. The sample consists of more than 30,000 clones, less than 90% of them appearing once. This CDR3 is 16 amino acids long. CDR1 and CDR2 (germline): MGHRA, YSYEKL. V lost 0 bases and J lost 7; bases outside the gene matches: 7. About this clone itself: As yet, its antigen is unknown.

V is TRBV4-1 and J is TRBJ2-1, with TRBD1 matching over 9 bases. This sample comprised CD4+ or CD8+ T cells sorted from blood, obtained in a trial of the OX40 agonist ivuxolimab. The TCR comes from an adult with an advanced solid tumor such as melanoma, head and neck, liver or kidney cancer. CDR3 region: CASSQDQGQGLNEQFF. DNA for the CDR3: TGCGCCAGCAGCCAAGATCAGGGACAGGGTTTGAATGAGCAGTTCTTC.